This is a list of T cell receptor beta chains from one sample in a study of blood T cells in healthy people across ages. TCRdb used MiXCR to reprocess the 5' RACE reads, holding one entry per CDR3 protein. The profile shows about 930,000 distinct CDR3 sequences, around 29% of them singletons. These data also formed part of another study, on T cells of mothers and their children.

The sequenced sample consisted of blood. The receptors were sampled from a woman aged 40 to 50 in good health. Each CDR3 is given with its conserved first and last residue. The D gene is left open where the match is weak. Clone size is not always given. Where it is, it says once, few, many or a class for expanded clones.

clone_size	v_call	j_call	d_call	cdr3_nt	cdr3_aa
many	TRBV15	TRBJ2-7	.	TGTGCCACCAGCAGAGGTCTAGGCTCCTACGAGCAGTACTTC	CATSRGLGSYEQYF
few	TRBV12-3/TRBV12-4	TRBJ2-1	TRBD2	TGTGCCAGCAGTTTGGTTACTAGCGGCAATGAGCAGTTCTTC	CASSLVTSGNEQFF
.	TRBV2	TRBJ2-3	.	TGTGCCAGCAGTGATGCGCGCAGGAACACAGATACGCAGTATTTT	CASSDARRNTDTQYF
many	TRBV6-5	TRBJ2-7	.	TGTGCCAGCAGTTACTCTCGGGGTCCCTCCTACGAGCAGTACTTC	CASSYSRGPSYEQYF
.	TRBV18	TRBJ2-1	.	TGTGCCAGCTCACCAGGGCTAGGACACAATGAGCAGTTCTTC	CASSPGLGHNEQFF
many	TRBV7-8	TRBJ2-5	TRBD1	TGTGCCAGCAGGTTTGGAGGACAGGGAGGTTCGGAGACCCAGTACTTC	CASRFGGQGGSETQYF
few	TRBV24-1	TRBJ2-3	.	TGTGCCACCAGTGACAGGGCTGGGACAGATACGCAGTATTTT	CATSDRAGTDTQYF
.	TRBV15	TRBJ1-3	.	TGTGCCACCAGCAGACCTCCAAGTGGAAACACCATATATTTT	CATSRPPSGNTIYF
once	TRBV15	TRBJ2-1	TRBD2	TGTGCCACCAGCAGGGGGGGGGAGGTGAGGAATGAGCAGTTCTTC	CATSRGGEVRNEQFF
.	TRBV20-1	TRBJ1-5	.	TGCAGTGCTAGGACCGGGGCGGCGTACAATCAGCCCCAGCATTTT	CSARTGAAYNQPQHF
few	TRBV6-6	TRBJ1-5	TRBD1	TGTGCCAGCAGGAAGGACAGGGGAGGTAATCAGCCCCAGCATTTT	CASRKDRGGNQPQHF
.	TRBV29-1	TRBJ1-5	.	TGCAGCGTTGCAGAGGTAGATAGCAATCAGCCCCAGCATTTT	CSVAEVDSNQPQHF
many	TRBV4-1	TRBJ1-5	.	TGCGCCAGCAGCCAAGGGCAGGGTGAGCAGCCCCAGCATTTT	CASSQGQGEQPQHF
once	TRBV12-3/TRBV12-4	TRBJ1-5	.	TGTGCCAGCAGCCTGACAGATGGGAATCAGCCCCAGCATTTT	CASSLTDGNQPQHF
.	TRBV10-2	TRBJ1-5	.	TGCGCCAGCAGTGGGGGGGCCAATCAGCCCCAGCATTTT	CASSGGANQPQHF
few	TRBV28	TRBJ2-2	.	TGTGCCAGCAGTTTAATTGAGGTGACCGGGGAGCTGTTTTTT	CASSLIEVTGELFF
few	TRBV21-1	TRBJ2-7	.	TGTGCCAGCAGCGACCCCGGGACACCCCCCTACAATGAGCAGTACTTC	CASSDPGTPPYNEQYF
many	TRBV13	TRBJ2-7	.	TGTGCCAGCAGCTTGGAAGGGGGAAAGTACGAGCAGTACTTC	CASSLEGGKYEQYF
.	TRBV27	TRBJ2-1	.	TGTGCCAGCAGTTTATGGGGGGGGCCCACCCGGCCCAATGAGCAGTTCTTC	CASSLWGGPTRPNEQFF
many	TRBV12-3/TRBV12-4	TRBJ2-3	TRBD2	TGTGCCAGCAGCTTCGGGGGGTCGACAGATACGCAGTATTTT	CASSFGGSTDTQYF
many	TRBV7-2	TRBJ2-1	.	TGTGCCAGCAGCCCTACCGGAGCCAACGGGGAGCAGTTCTTC	CASSPTGANGEQFF
.	TRBV20-1	TRBJ1-1	.	TGCAGTGCTAGAGACACAGGGATAGCGAACACTGAAGCTTTCTTT	CSARDTGIANTEAFF
.	TRBV20-1	TRBJ1-2	.	TGCAGTACAAGTGAGCCCCCGGTGTCAGGCCCGGCTGGCTACACCTTC	CSTSEPPVSGPAGYTF
.	TRBV9	TRBJ1-1	TRBD1	TGTGCCAGCAGCTACCCGGGACAGCAAGCTTTCTTT	CASSYPGQQAFF
many	TRBV12-3/TRBV12-4	TRBJ2-7	.	TGTGCCAGCAGCCCCTGGAGGAGCCCTTTCTCCTACGAGCAGTACTTC	CASSPWRSPFSYEQYF
once	TRBV20-1	TRBJ2-1	.	TGCAGTGCCAGGGAGGGGAAACAGGGGAGACATGAGCAGTTCTTC	CSAREGKQGRHEQFF
once	TRBV19	TRBJ1-2	.	TGTGCCAGTAGTTCCCAGGGGCGACATGACTACACCTTC	CASSSQGRHDYTF
few	TRBV3-1	TRBJ1-1	.	TGTGCCAGCAGCCAAGCTTCAGGGGCCTCCACTGAAGCTTTCTTT	CASSQASGASTEAFF
few	TRBV3-1	TRBJ2-1	.	TGTGCCAGCAGCCAAGGCCTTAGTGGGAGTGAGCAGTTCTTC	CASSQGLSGSEQFF
.	TRBV7-9	TRBJ2-3	.	TGTGCCAGCAGCCGGGAATTACAGTACACAGATACGCAGTATTTT	CASSRELQYTDTQYF
many	TRBV14	TRBJ1-5	TRBD1	TGTGCCAGCAGCCTTACAGGGGGGCCCCAGCATTTT	CASSLTGGPQHF
.	TRBV6-6	TRBJ2-7	.	TGTGCCAGCAGGGCGGACAGAGCCGACCCCTACGAGCAGTACTTC	CASRADRADPYEQYF
.	TRBV5-1	TRBJ2-1	TRBD2	TGCGCCAGCAGCGGGACTATGGGGGACCCTGAGCAGTTCTTC	CASSGTMGDPEQFF
few	TRBV12-3/TRBV12-4	TRBJ1-5	TRBD1	TGTGCCAGCAGTCCAGAACAGGGGGCGCGGAATCAGCCCCAGCATTTT	CASSPEQGARNQPQHF
.	TRBV27	TRBJ1-4	.	TGTGCCAGCCAACTATCGAGGAGACCTAATGAAAAACTGTTTTTT	CASQLSRRPNEKLFF
many	TRBV7-2	TRBJ2-5	.	TGTGCCAGCAGCCCCGGGGCGGGGTGGGCCCAGTACTTC	CASSPGAGWAQYF
.	TRBV6-2/TRBV6-3	TRBJ2-5	TRBD2	TGTGCCAACAGTTACGTTGGACTAGCGGGAGAGACCCAGTACTTC	CANSYVGLAGETQYF
few	TRBV4-3	TRBJ1-5	.	TGCGCCAGCAGCCAAGATTGGGCAGGGAAGGGCAATCAGCCCCAGCATTTT	CASSQDWAGKGNQPQHF
many	TRBV10-2	TRBJ2-6	.	TGCGCCAGCAGTGACGTCGTGGGGGGGGCCCCCTCTGGGGCCAACGTCCTGACTTTC	CASSDVVGGAPSGANVLTF
few	TRBV4-3	TRBJ2-7	.	TGCGCCAGCAGCCAAGAGTTGGACGGAGACTACGAGCAGTACTTC	CASSQELDGDYEQYF
many	TRBV7-2	TRBJ1-2	.	TGTGCCAGCAGCCCGAGGGACTCGAGCTACACCTTC	CASSPRDSSYTF
many	TRBV6-6	TRBJ2-7	.	TGTGCCAGCAGTTACTCGAACAACTACGAGCAGTACTTC	CASSYSNNYEQYF
few	TRBV5-1	TRBJ2-1	.	TGCGCCAGCAGCTTGGAAGGGGTCCCCCCGGATGAGCAGTTCTTC	CASSLEGVPPDEQFF
.	TRBV20-1	TRBJ1-5	TRBD1	TGCAGTGCCCGCCTGGGACAGGGGAATCAGCCCCAGCATTTT	CSARLGQGNQPQHF
.	TRBV4-1	TRBJ2-6	TRBD2	TGCGCCAGCAGCCAGGGAGTGCTAGCGGTGGGCTCTGGGGCCAACGTCCTGACTTTC	CASSQGVLAVGSGANVLTF
few	TRBV29-1	TRBJ2-1	TRBD1	TGCAGCGTTGGGAGGAGGACAGGACCAGGCTACAATGAGCAGTTCTTC	CSVGRRTGPGYNEQFF
.	TRBV15	TRBJ1-2	.	TGTGCCACCAGTAGAGATCCCTCCTACTATGGCTACACCTTC	CATSRDPSYYGYTF
once	TRBV20-1	TRBJ2-5	TRBD1	TGCAGGGCTAGAAAAGACAGGGGGCCAGGGGAGCAGTACTTC	CRARKDRGPGEQYF
many	TRBV10-3	TRBJ2-7	.	TGTGCCATCAGTGAGTCGTCAGGAATCTACGAGCAGTACTTC	CAISESSGIYEQYF
many	TRBV4-3	TRBJ1-2	.	TGCGCCAGCAGCCAAGGGGGAGGGGGATTCTATGGCTACACCTTC	CASSQGGGGFYGYTF